The present T cell receptor (beta chain) was sequenced within a study of blood T cell repertoires in COVID-19. Study summary: Sources were T cells, B-cell-depleted T cells, or PBMCs; the material itself was cDNA or gDNA.

This CDR3 comprises 14 residues. V was pared by 2 bases and J by 3 bases, with 3 bases of the junction left unmatched. From germline, CDR1 is KGHSH and CDR2 LQKENI. The data were produced by immunoSEQ multiplex PCR, yet TCRdb's version contains in-frame clones alone and is incomplete. The sample lists about 80,000 clones; 60% to 85% were seen once. The clonotype was recovered from a human donor in a cohort sampled during active COVID-19. The specimen was peripheral blood. The rearrangement uses TRBV18 and TRBJ2-7, with 8 bases aligning to TRBD2. In nucleotides, the CDR3 is TGTGCCAGCTCACCAGGGCGGGGGGACTACGAGCAGTACTTC. It specifies CASSPGRGDYEQYF.